This TCR beta chain was documented in a study of radiotherapy plus CTLA-4 blockade in lung cancer. Study observations and caveats: TCR clones originating in tumors grew in number in blood after radiotherapy plus ipilimumab.

Using immunoSEQ multiplex PCR, the repertoire was profiled, and TCRdb retains in-frame clones only, with some absent. Here the sample spans 65,000 to 85,000 clones, 60% to 80% being singletons. The study treated chemo-refractory metastatic non-small-cell lung cancer patients with focal radiation plus ipilimumab CTLA-4 blockade. V gave up 7 bases and J gave up 8 bases; unmatched junction bases: 7. The CDR3 length is 13 residues. Germline assignment: CDR1 MDHEN and CDR2 SYDVKM. As regards this clone: Its antigen remains unidentified.

This specimen was peripheral blood, taken from a patient treated with radiotherapy plus ipilimumab. This receptor was obtained from a human donor with non-small cell lung cancer whose response to radiotherapy plus ipilimumab could not be evaluated. Some clones in this sample may be carry-over from other donors' samples. The rearrangement uses TRBV28 and TRBJ1-2, with TRBD1 matching 10 bases. The CDR3 sequence: CASTRGQGEGYTF. DNA of the CDR3: TGTGCCAGCACCCGAGGACAGGGGGAAGGCTACACCTTC.